This TCR beta chain was captured by sequencing in a study of cytomegalovirus exposure and HLA in healthy donors. The germline CDR1 and CDR2 sequences are SGHTS and YDEGEE. This CDR3 spans 15 amino acids. V was clipped by 3 bases and J by 2 bases; unmatched bases: 5. Study findings and constraints: A link between a missense DCLRE1C variant and TCR beta V- and J-gene trimming emerged from a later analysis. Investigators reported around 150 TCR beta chains as tied to cytomegalovirus.

Concerning this clone itself: The antigen is unknown.

Primers for the PCR totalled 60 Vbeta and 13 Jbeta. The protocol was immunoSEQ multiplex PCR, while the TCRdb copy is restricted to in-frame clones and leaves out a portion. The sample has 170,000 or so clones, roughly four fifths seen once; the top ten hold 4.8%. The sequencing input was PBMCs. The receptor was derived from a girl between 10 and 17 years old in good health and CMV-seropositive. The chain joins TRBV5-8 to TRBJ1-5; 7 nucleotides match TRBD1. CDR3 loop: CASSSGQTGNQPQHF. The CDR3 DNA reads as TGTGCCAGCAGCTCGGGACAGACGGGCAATCAGCCCCAGCATTTT.